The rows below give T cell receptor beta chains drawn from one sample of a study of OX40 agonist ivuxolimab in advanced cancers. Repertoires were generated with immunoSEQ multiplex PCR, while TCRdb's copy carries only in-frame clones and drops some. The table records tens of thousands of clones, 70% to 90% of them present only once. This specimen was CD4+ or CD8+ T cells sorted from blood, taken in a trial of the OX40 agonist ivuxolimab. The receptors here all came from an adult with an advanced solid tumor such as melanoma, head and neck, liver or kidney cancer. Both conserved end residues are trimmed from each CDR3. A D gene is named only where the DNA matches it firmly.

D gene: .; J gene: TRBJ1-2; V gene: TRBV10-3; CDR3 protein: AISDLGAQTGYT
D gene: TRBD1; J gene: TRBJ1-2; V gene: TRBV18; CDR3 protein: ASSPGTVNYGYT
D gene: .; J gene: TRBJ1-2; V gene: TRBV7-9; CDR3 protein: ASSLGAGGGYT
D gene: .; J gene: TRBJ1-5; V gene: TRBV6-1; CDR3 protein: ASSEGRLWQPQH
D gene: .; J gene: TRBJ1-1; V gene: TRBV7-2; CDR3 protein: ASSLLGTGSTEAF
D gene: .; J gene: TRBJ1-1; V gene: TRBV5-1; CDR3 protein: ASSLAGGAQNTEAF
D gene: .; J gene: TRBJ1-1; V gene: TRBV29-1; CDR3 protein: SVVHLNEAF
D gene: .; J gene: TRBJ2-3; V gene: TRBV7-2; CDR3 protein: ASSLHRDTQY
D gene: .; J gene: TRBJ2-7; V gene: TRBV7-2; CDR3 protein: ASSASTYEQY
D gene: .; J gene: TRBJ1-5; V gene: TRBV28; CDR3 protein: ASSLQGRQPQH
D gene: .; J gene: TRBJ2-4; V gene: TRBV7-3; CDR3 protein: ASSASSAGAKNIQY
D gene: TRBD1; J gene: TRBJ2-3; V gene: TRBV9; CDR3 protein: ASSFRGLGRDTQY
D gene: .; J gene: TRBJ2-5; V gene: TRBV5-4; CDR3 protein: ASSFRGEETQY
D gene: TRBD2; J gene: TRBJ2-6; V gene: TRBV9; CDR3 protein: ASSVAASTSGRTGANVLT
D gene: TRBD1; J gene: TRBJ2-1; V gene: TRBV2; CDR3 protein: ASGVRQGNEQF
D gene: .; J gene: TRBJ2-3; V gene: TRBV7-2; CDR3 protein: ASSLTAGTDTQY
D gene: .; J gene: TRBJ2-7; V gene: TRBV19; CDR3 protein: ASSTFYEQY
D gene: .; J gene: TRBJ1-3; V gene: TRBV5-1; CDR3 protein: ASSLEAQASGNTIY
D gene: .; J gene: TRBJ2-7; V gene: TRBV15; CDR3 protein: ATSRARPQKGYEQY
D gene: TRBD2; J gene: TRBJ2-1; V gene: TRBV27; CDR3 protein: ASSLQPLAGGLNEQF
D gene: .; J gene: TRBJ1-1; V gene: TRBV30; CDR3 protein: AWSGRTEAF
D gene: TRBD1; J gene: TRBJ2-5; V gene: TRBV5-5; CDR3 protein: ASSRGRTLREETQY
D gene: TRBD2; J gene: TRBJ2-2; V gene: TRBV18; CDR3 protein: ASSPGGTSGELF
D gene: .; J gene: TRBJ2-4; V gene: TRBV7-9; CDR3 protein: ASSSSLGLAKNIQY
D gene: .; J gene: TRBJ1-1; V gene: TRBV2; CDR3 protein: ASSETGLNTEAF
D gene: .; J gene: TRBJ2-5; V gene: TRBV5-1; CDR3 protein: ASSLVPGPQETQY
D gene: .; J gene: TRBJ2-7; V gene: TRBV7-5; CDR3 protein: VRSLTVGEQY
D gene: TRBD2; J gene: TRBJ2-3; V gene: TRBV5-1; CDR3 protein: ASSTTPVSGSGTDTQY
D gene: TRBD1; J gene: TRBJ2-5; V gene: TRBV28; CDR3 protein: ASSSGQGVQETQY